Included here is one T cell receptor beta chain sequence, with context. From germline, CDR1 is KGHDR and CDR2 SFDVKD. Trimming pared 10 bases from V and 2 bases from J, leaving 21 bases between. This CDR3 is built from 16 residues. Original handling: Scientists estimated how many nucleated cells there were by amplifying reference gene primers. Method: immunoSEQ multiplex PCR; TCRdb's copy keeps in-frame clones and lacks some. V, J and clone size are taken as reported in that table, and D and trimming were inferred from the DNA itself. In the table there are roughly 15,000 clones, roughly four fifths of which are singletons. This sample stems from a study of blood T cell repertoires in COVID-19. In the study overall: Collection of acute and convalescent COVID-19 samples took place in the United States, Italy and Spain. PBMCs, B-cell-depleted T cells, or T cells provided the cDNA or gDNA that made up the material.

This clonotype was obtained from a man at least 80 years old with active COVID-19. Sequenced material: peripheral blood. The genes are TRBV24-1 and TRBJ2-3; D may be TRBD1 (6 bases). CDR3 protein: CATSTTGHRHTDTQYF. CDR3 nucleotide sequence: TGTGCCACGAGTACCACGGGACACCGACACACAGATACGCAGTATTTT.